The next 22 T cell receptor beta chains were all read from a single sample in a study of vaccination effects on CD4 cells after COVID-19 (dated by TCRdb to the early 2020s). Library preparation employed the immunoSEQ multiplex PCR assay. TCRdb carries this immuneACCESS record with in-frame sequences only. Its versions omit some clonotypes, under half of them owing to an unresolved V gene in the studies checked, with the rest unexplained. A total of about 60,000 clones appear in this sample, roughly four fifths of them only once. The top ten hold under 3% of the sample. These TCRs are of unknown antigen specificity. In the ViraFEST assay, PBMC were stimulated with viral peptide pools, and TCR sequencing was then used to find antigen-specific CD4+ T cell clonotypes based on their expansion. After more than 9 days of culture, CD4+ T cells were isolated with the EasySep CD4+ T cell isolation kit. Sequences were derived from CD4+ T cells from PBMCs cultured with HCoV-229E spike peptides, sampled before COVID-19 vaccination. Reading the label with the study, this specimen's cell subset or site is: HCoV-229E spike overlapping peptide pool stimulation. These receptors were obtained from a human donor who received a COVID-19 vaccine.

The chain links TRBV6-2 or TRBV6-3 to TRBJ2-1; D is possibly TRBD2 (7 bases). CDR1 and CDR2 from the germline V gene are MNHEY and SVGEGT. V was cut by 4 bases and J by 4 bases, with 17 bases left in between. The CDR3 spans 16 residues. As DNA, the CDR3 is TGTGCCAGCAGTTCCCCCCGCGCGGGGGCTTACAATGAGCAGTTCTTC. Translating gives CASSSPRAGAYNEQFF.

Only a few counts were recorded for this clone. This chain connects TRBV9 to TRBJ1-6; D not resolved. This CDR3 is 16 amino acids long. The V gene's germline CDR1 is SGDLS and CDR2 YYNGEE. Trimming shortened V by 3 bases and J by 7 bases, and 17 bases separated the two germline ends. This chain's CDR3 is CASSARASPGNSPLHF. The CDR3 nucleotides read TGTGCCAGCAGCGCCCGGGCTTCCCCTGGGAATTCACCCCTCCACTTT.

This clone appeared a few times. The chain carries TRBV5-1 and TRBJ2-6; TRBD1 aligns across 8 bases. From germline, CDR1 is SGHRS and CDR2 YFSETQ. CDR3 length: 16 residues. The trim removed 5 bases at V and 0 bases at J, leaving 4 bases unmatched. CDR3 sequence reads: CASSSRGLSGANVLTF. Here the CDR3 DNA reads TGCGCCAGCAGTTCCAGGGGGCTCTCTGGGGCCAACGTCCTGACTTTC.

The V and J genes are TRBV19 and TRBJ1-5, with TRBD1 matching 10 bases. This CDR3 has 16 amino acids. Germline V gene sequence: CDR1 LNHDA, CDR2 SQIVND (reference sequence). V shed 5 bases, J shed 4 bases, and the junction held 8 bases outside the gene matches. The CDR3 reads CASSPPTGGGNQPQHF. The CDR3 coding sequence is TGTGCCAGTAGTCCGCCGACAGGGGGCGGGAATCAGCCCCAGCATTTT.

J is TRBJ1-3 and V is TRBV9, with unresolved D. Germline V lookup: CDR1 SGDLS, CDR2 YYNGEE. This CDR3 contains 15 residues. V lost 0 bases and J lost 11, with 18 bases in between. The CDR3 nucleotides read TGTGCCAGCAGCGTAGTGGGTGGTGGAGGTCAGGCCATATATTTT. Amino acid sequence: CASSVVGGGGQAIYF. Filled out from reference TRBV9 and TRBJ1-3, the complete variable domain reads DSGVTQTPKHLITATGQRVTLRCSPRSGDLSVYWYQQSLDQGLQFLIQYYNGEERAKGNILERFSAQQFPDLHSELNLSSLELGDSALYFCASSVVGGGGQAIYFGEGSWLTVV.

The chain joins TRBV6-5 to TRBJ1-5; TRBD1 might be the D (5 bases). CDR3 size: 14 residues. Germline lookup yields CDR1 MNHEY and CDR2 SVGAGI. V lost 8 bases, J lost 0 bases, and 11 bases lay in between. The CDR3, as DNA: TGTGCCAGCCTACCTCAGGGTAGCAATCAGCCCCAGCATTTT. Translating gives CASLPQGSNQPQHF.

The J gene is TRBJ2-3, the V gene TRBV10-3, with D possibly matching TRBD1 (5 bases). From germline, CDR1 is ENHRY and CDR2 SYGVKD. There are 13 residues in the CDR3. Trimming stripped 6 bases from V and 1 base from J, with 8 bases between. The CDR3 protein is CAISQGGTDTQYF. The CDR3 DNA reads as TGTGCCATCAGCCAAGGGGGCACAGATACGCAGTATTTT.

This chain connects TRBV7-2 to TRBJ2-5; 8 bases map to TRBD1. The germline gives CDR1 SGHTA, CDR2 FQGNSA. J was trimmed by 3 bases and V by 5 bases; bases with no gene match: 14. CDR3 length: 17 residues. CDR3 nucleotide sequence: TGTGCCAGCAGCACCACCGGGACAGGCTGGGGGAAAGAGACCCAGTACTTC. It translates to CASSTTGTGWGKETQYF.

This chain uses TRBV5-1 with TRBJ2-2; 9 positions match TRBD2. Unmatched junction bases numbered 3, after V lost 3 bases and J lost 3 bases. Germline V CDR1 and CDR2: SGHRS, YFSETQ. This CDR3 has 15 amino acids. Written as DNA, the CDR3 is TGCGCCAGCAGCTGGGGACTAGCCGACACCGGGGAGCTGTTTTTT. Translating gives CASSWGLADTGELFF. Variable domain in full (rest from reference TRBV5-1 and TRBJ2-2): KAGVTQTPRYLIKTRGQQVTLSCSPISGHRSVSWYQQTPGQGLQFLFEYFSETQRNKGNFPGRFSGRQFSNSRSEMNVSTLELGDSALYLCASSWGLADTGELFFGEGSRLTVL.

V is TRBV21-1 and J is TRBJ1-1. TRBV21-1 is described as a pseudogene. This CDR3 is built from 15 residues. CDR3 nucleotides: TGTGCCAGCAGCAAAGACGGGCCGTCGAACACTGAAGCTTTCTTT. This gives the protein CASSKDGPSNTEAFF.

This chain connects TRBV7-3 to TRBJ1-5, with 7 nucleotides matching TRBD1. The CDR3 sequence is 15 residues long. V dropped 2 bases and J dropped 2; count of bases not matched to a gene: 3. CDR1 is SGHTA and CDR2 is FQGTGA in the germline V gene. The CDR3 protein is CASSLRGQGNQPQHF. CDR3 coding DNA: TGTGCCAGCAGCTTACGAGGACAGGGCAATCAGCCCCAGCATTTT.

The chain links TRBV21-1 to TRBJ2-1. TRBV21-1 is assigned pseudogene status. The CDR3 has 14 residues. The CDR3 loop is CASSIGHQYNEQFF. The CDR3 DNA is TGTGCCAGCAGCATAGGCCACCAATACAATGAGCAGTTCTTC.

The chain carries TRBV3-1 (or the pseudogene TRBV3-2) and TRBJ2-1; D call uncertain. This CDR3 is built from 15 residues. V lost 3 bases and J lost 8, with 17 bases in between. Germline CDR1 reads LGHDT; CDR2 reads YNNKEL (reference sequence). The CDR3 region is CASSHPSVGYDEQFF. In nucleotides, the CDR3 is TGTGCCAGCAGCCATCCTTCGGTAGGTTATGATGAGCAGTTCTTC.

J is TRBJ2-5 and V is TRBV3-1 (or the pseudogene TRBV3-2); TRBD2 agrees at 7 bases. Germline loops: CDR1 LGHDT, CDR2 YNNKEL (reference sequence). Unmatched junction bases numbered 9, after V lost 0 bases and J lost 5 bases. This CDR3 contains 16 residues. The CDR3 region has the DNA TGTGCCAGCAGCCAAGATCGTCGGGGGGTCGGGGAGACCCAGTACTTC. Its protein is CASSQDRRGVGETQYF.

The chain combines TRBV19 with TRBJ1-6; D is uncertain. Germline lookup yields CDR1 LNHDA and CDR2 SQIVND (reference sequence). The CDR3 has 11 residues. V was cut by 7 bases and J by 10 bases, with 8 bases left in between. The CDR3 here is CASTSGSPLHF. DNA for the CDR3: TGTGCCAGTACTTCCGGGTCACCCCTCCACTTT.

The rearrangement uses TRBV9 and TRBJ1-1; the match to TRBD1 covers 8 bases. Germline values: CDR1 SGDLS, CDR2 YYNGEE. The CDR3 consists of 14 residues. V shed 4 bases, J shed 4 bases, and the junction held 6 bases outside the gene matches. The CDR3 sequence: CASSPRQGSTEAFF. The CDR3 coding sequence is TGTGCCAGCAGCCCTCGACAGGGGAGCACTGAAGCTTTCTTT.

J is TRBJ1-1 and V is TRBV27; 7 nucleotides agree with TRBD1. J lost 1 base, V lost 7 bases, and 9 bases had no gene match. Germline V CDR1 and CDR2: MNHEY, SMNVEV (reference sequence). The CDR3 sequence is 15 residues long. CDR3 amino acids: CASIDLGQRNTEAFF. The CDR3 DNA reads TGTGCCAGCATAGACCTGGGACAGCGGAACACTGAAGCTTTCTTT.

This chain uses TRBV5-5 with TRBJ1-3; a possible D gene is TRBD1 (5 bases). Trimming stripped 1 base from V and 4 bases from J, with 12 bases between. The CDR3 is made up of 15 amino acids. The germline CDR1 and CDR2 sequences are SGHKS and YYEKEE (reference sequence). The CDR3 reads CASSLLDTAGNTIYF. The CDR3 DNA reads as TGTGCCAGCAGCTTGCTGGACACAGCGGGAAACACCATATATTTT.

V and J are TRBV24-1 and TRBJ2-6; the match to TRBD1 covers 7 bases. In germline, CDR1 is KGHDR, CDR2 SFDVKD. The J segment lost 4 bases and the V segment lost 3 bases, leaving 2 bases of the junction unmatched. The CDR3 is 15 amino acids. CDR3 protein: CATSDKGAGANVLTF. The CDR3 DNA is TGTGCCACCAGTGATAAGGGGGCCGGGGCCAACGTCCTGACTTTC.

The chain couples TRBV28 to TRBJ1-6; unclear D gene. The CDR3 runs to 12 residues. Germline lookup yields CDR1 MDHEN and CDR2 SYDVKM. The V and J ends lost 4 bases and 7 bases respectively, with 5 bases between them. The CDR3 here is CASSYLNSPLHF. The CDR3 DNA reads TGTGCCAGCAGTTATCTGAATTCACCCCTCCACTTT.

The chain has TRBV20-1 and TRBJ1-1, with D hard to call. V was clipped by 3 bases and J by 3 bases, with 11 bases between them. CDR1 and CDR2 (germline): DFQATT, SNEGSKA (reference sequence). This CDR3 comprises 13 residues. The CDR3 here is CSASGIKHTEAFF. The CDR3 DNA sequence: TGCAGTGCTAGTGGGATAAAGCACACTGAAGCTTTCTTT.

The rearrangement joins TRBV7-3 to TRBJ2-2; a possible D gene is TRBD2 (6 bases). Looked up from germline, CDR1 is SGHTA and CDR2 is FQGTGA. The CDR3 consists of 13 residues. V was trimmed by 3 bases and J by 5 bases, leaving 7 bases between them. CDR3 sequence reads: CASSFGGTGELFF. The CDR3 region has the DNA TGTGCCAGCAGCTTTGGGGGGACCGGGGAGCTGTTTTTT.